This TCR beta chain stems from a study of blood T cell repertoires in COVID-19. Authors' data handling: Scientists estimated how many nucleated cells there were by amplifying reference gene primers. Assay used: immunoSEQ multiplex PCR; TCRdb lists only in-frame clones, some missing. Clonal size and the V and J genes are those of that table, whereas D and trimming came from the DNA. The table shows roughly 200,000 clones, with around 90% occurring only once. The receptor was derived from a young woman who had recovered from COVID-19. Sequenced: peripheral blood.

CDR3 in amino acids: CASSSGGAGSEAFF. CDR3 nucleotides: TGTGCCAGCAGCTCAGGGGGCGCCGGGTCTGAAGCTTTCTTT. The chain has TRBV5-4 and TRBJ1-1, with TRBD1 matching 8 bases. V lost 3 bases and J lost 6; bases outside the gene matches: 7. The CDR3 consists of 14 residues. Germline assignment: CDR1 SGHNT and CDR2 YYREEE (reference sequence).